This TCR beta chain was captured in a study of blood T cell repertoires in COVID-19. About the study: The United States, Italy and Spain were the sources of the acute and convalescent COVID-19 samples. Nucleic acid was either cDNA or gDNA, and it came from T cells, B-cell-depleted T cells, or PBMCs.

Per the study methods: For nucleated cells, counts were estimated from reference gene primer amplification. TCRdb keeps only in-frame clones here, not all; method: immunoSEQ multiplex PCR. The V and J calls and the clone size are those of that table, but D and trimming were determined from the DNA. Altogether hundreds of thousands of clones are present, about 89% being singletons, with the ten largest covering 1.5% to 2%. The TCR originated in a woman in her sixties or seventies who had recovered from COVID-19. Material for sequencing was peripheral blood.

The chain's CDR3 is CATSDSALAGRSFTGELFF. DNA of the CDR3: TGTGCCACCAGTGATTCTGCGCTAGCGGGGCGATCTTTCACCGGGGAGCTGTTTTTT. This chain uses TRBV24-1 with TRBJ2-2, with 9 bases aligning to TRBD2. Trimming at V came to 2 bases and at J to 4 bases, leaving 13 bases not matched to a gene. CDR1 is KGHDR and CDR2 is SFDVKD in the germline V gene. The CDR3 covers 19 residues.